The source of this T cell receptor beta chain is a study of patients and donors after allogeneic stem cell transplantation. From the RT-PCR reads, TCRdb called clonotypes with MiXCR, one entry per CDR3 protein. The repertoire includes approximately 170,000 distinct CDR3 sequences, approximately 24% of them detected once, and 25% to 30% sits in the top ten. This clonotype has a handful of counts. The sequenced sample was blood, either unsorted or a sorted T cell fraction (not recorded which). The source is a human donor who was either an allogeneic HSCT recipient or a stem cell or donor lymphocyte infusion donor (not recorded which). It is not recorded whose cells these are; they may come from a transplant donor.

The CDR3 sequence: CSVSGRYQETQYF. The CDR3 DNA sequence: TGCAGCGTTTCGGGGAGGTACCAAGAGACCCAGTACTTC. The chain has TRBV29-1 and TRBJ2-5; D may be TRBD2 (6 bases). Germline lookup yields CDR1 SQVTM and CDR2 ANQGSEA. The CDR3 has 13 residues. The ends were cut back, 5 bases at V and 0 bases at J, with 10 bases in the middle. Combining the CDR3 with reference TRBV29-1 and TRBJ2-5 gives the whole variable domain SAVISQKPSRDICQRGTSLTIQCQVDSQVTMMFWYRQQPGQSLTLIATANQGSEATYESGFVIDKFPISRPNLTFSTLTVSNMSPEDSSIYLCSVSGRYQETQYFGPGTRLLVL.